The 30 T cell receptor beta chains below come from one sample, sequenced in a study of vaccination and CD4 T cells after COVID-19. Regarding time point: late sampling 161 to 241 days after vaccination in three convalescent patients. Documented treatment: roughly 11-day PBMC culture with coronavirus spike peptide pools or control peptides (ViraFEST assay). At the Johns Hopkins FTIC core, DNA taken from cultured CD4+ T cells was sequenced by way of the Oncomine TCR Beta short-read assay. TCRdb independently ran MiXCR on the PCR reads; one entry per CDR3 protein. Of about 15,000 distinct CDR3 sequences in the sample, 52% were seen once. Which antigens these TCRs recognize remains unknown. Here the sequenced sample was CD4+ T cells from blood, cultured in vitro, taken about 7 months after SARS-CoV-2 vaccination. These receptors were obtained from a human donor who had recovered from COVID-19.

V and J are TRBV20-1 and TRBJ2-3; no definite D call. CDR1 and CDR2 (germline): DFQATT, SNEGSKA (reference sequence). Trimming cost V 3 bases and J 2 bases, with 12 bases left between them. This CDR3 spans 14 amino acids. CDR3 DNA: TGCAGTGCTAGCGTCGCGGCGATCACAGATACGCAGTATTTT. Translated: CSASVAAITDTQYF.

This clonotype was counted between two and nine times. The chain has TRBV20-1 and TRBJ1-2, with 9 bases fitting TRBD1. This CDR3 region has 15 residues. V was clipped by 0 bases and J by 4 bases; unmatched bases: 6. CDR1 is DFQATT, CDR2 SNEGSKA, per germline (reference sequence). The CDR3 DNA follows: TGCAGTGCTAGAGATAACAGGGGGCAGGGCTATGGCTACACCTTC. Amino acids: CSARDNRGQGYGYTF.

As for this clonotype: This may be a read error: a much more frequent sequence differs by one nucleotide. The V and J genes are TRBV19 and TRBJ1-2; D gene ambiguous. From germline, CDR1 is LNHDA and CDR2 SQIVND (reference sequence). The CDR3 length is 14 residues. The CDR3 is CASQSGRANYGHTF. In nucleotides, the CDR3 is TGTGCCAGTCAGAGCGGAAGGGCTAACTATGGCCACACCTTC. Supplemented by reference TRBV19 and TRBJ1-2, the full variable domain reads DGGITQSPKYLFRKEGQNVTLSCEQNLNHDAMYWYRQDPGQGLRLIYYSQIVNDFQKGDIAEGYSVSREKKESFPLTVTSAQKNPTAFYLCASQSGRANYGHTFGSGTRLTVV.

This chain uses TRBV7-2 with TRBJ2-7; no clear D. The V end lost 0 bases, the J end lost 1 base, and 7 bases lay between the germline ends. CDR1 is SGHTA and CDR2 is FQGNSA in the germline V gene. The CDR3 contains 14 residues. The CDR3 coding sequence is TGTGCCAGCAGCTTAGCTCCCGAGTCCTACGAGCAGTACTTC. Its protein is CASSLAPESYEQYF.

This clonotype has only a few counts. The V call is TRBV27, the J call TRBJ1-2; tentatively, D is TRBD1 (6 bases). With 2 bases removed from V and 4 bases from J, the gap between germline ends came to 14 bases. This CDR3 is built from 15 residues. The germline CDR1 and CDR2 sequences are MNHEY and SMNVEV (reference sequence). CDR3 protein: CASSLGVGDIYGYTF. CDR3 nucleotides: TGTGCCAGCAGTTTAGGAGTGGGGGACATCTATGGCTACACCTTC.

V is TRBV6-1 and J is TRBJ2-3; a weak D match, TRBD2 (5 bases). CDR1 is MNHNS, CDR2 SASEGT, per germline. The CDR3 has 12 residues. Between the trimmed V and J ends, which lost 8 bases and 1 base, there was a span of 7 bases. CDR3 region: CASEGGTDTQYF. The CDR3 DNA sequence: TGTGCCAGCGAGGGCGGCACAGATACGCAGTATTTT.

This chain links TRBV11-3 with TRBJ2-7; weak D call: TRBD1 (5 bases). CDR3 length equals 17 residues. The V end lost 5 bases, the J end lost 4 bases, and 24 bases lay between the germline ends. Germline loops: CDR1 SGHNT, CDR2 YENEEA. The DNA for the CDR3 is TGTGCCAGCAGCCAGGTTACAGGATTCCCACTAAAATACGAGCAGTACTTC. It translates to CASSQVTGFPLKYEQYF. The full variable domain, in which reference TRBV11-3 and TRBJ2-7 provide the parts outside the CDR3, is EAGVVQSPRYKIIEKKQPVAFWCNPISGHNTLYWYLQNLGQGPELLIRYENEEAVDDSQLPKDRFSAERLKGVDSTLKIQPAELGDSAVYLCASSQVTGFPLKYEQYFGPGTRLTVT.

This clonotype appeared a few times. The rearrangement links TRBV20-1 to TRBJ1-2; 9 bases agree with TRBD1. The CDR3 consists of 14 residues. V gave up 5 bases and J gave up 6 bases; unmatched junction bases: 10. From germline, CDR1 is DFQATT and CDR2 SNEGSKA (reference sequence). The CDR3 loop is CSAPRDRDRDGYTF. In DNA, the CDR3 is TGCAGTGCTCCAAGAGACAGGGACAGGGATGGCTACACCTTC.

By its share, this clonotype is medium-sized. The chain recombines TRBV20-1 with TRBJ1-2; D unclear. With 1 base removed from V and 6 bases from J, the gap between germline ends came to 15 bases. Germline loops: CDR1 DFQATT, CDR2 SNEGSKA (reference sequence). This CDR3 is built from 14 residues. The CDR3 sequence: CSARAATALDGYTF. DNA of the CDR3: TGCAGTGCTAGAGCAGCGACGGCTTTGGATGGCTACACCTTC.

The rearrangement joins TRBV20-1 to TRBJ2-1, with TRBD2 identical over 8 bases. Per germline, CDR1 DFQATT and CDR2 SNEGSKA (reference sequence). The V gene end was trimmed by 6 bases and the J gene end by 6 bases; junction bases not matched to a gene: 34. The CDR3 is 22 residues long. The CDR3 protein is CSALKREWGKWIVRRGGNEQFF. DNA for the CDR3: TGCAGTGCCCTTAAGCGGGAGTGGGGGAAGTGGATAGTCCGTCGGGGGGGCAATGAGCAGTTCTTC.

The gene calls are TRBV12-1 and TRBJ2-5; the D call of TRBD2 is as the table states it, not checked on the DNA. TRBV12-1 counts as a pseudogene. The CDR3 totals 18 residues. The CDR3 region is CASSLLKGLAGIQETQYF. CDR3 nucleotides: TGTGCCAGCAGCTTGTTGAAAGGACTAGCGGGGATTCAAGAGACCCAGTACTTC.

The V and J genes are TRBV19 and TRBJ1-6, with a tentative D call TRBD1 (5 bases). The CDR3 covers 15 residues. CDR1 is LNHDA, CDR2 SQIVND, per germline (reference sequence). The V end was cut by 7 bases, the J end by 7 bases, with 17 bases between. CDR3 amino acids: CASKLSRARNSPLHF. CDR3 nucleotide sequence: TGTGCCAGTAAACTCTCCAGGGCAAGGAATTCACCCCTCCACTTT.

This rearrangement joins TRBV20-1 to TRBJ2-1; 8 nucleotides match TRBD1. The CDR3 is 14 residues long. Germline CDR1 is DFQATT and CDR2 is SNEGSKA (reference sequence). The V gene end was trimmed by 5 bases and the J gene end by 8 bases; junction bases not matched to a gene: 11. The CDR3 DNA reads TGCAGTGCTTCCAGGGGGCTCACGATCTATGAGCAGTTCTTC. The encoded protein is CSASRGLTIYEQFF.

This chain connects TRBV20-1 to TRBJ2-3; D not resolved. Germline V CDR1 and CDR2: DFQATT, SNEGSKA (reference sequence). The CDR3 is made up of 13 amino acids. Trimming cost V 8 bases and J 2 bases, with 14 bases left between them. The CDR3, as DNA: TGCAGTAGAAGTCGACCAGACACAGATACGCAGTATTTT. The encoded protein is CSRSRPDTDTQYF.

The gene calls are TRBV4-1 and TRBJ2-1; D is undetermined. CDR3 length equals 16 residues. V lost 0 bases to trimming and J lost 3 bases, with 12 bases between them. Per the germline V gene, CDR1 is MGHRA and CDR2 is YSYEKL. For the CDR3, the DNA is TGCGCCAGCAGCCAAGAGGTCCGGTTGGACTACAATGAGCAGTTCTTC. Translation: CASSQEVRLDYNEQFF.

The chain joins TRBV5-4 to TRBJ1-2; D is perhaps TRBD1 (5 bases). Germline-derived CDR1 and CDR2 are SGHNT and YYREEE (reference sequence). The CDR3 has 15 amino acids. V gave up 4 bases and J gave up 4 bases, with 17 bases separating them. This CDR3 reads CASSTRDGSPYGYTF. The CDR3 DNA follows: TGTGCCAGCAGCACCCGGGACGGATCCCCCTATGGCTACACCTTC.

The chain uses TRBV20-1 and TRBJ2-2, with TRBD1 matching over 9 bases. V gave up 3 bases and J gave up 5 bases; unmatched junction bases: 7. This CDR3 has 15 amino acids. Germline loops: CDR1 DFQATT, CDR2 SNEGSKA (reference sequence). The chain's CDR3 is CSARKQGARTGELFF. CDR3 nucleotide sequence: TGCAGTGCTAGGAAACAGGGGGCGCGGACCGGGGAGCTGTTTTTT.

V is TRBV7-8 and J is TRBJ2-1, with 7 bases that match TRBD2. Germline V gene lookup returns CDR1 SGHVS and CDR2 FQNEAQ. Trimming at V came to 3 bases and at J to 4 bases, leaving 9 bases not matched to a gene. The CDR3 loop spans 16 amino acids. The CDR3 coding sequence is TGTGCCAGCAGCTTCCGAGGGAGGGCCCCTTACAATGAGCAGTTCTTC. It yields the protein CASSFRGRAPYNEQFF.

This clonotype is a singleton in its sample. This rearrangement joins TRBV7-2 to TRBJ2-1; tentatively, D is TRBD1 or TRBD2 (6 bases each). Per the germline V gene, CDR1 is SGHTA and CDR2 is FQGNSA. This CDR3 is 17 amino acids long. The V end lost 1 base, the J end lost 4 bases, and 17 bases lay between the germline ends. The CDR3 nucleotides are TGTGCCAGCAGCTTAGTAGGTTGGGGGGCTGGTTACAATGAGCAGTTCTTC. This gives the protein CASSLVGWGAGYNEQFF. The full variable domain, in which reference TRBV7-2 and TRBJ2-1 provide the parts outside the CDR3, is GAGVSQSPSNKVTEKGKDVELRCDPISGHTALYWYRQSLGQGLEFLIYFQGNSAPDKSGLPSDRFSAERTGGSVSTLTIQRTQQEDSAVYLCASSLVGWGAGYNEQFFGPGTRLTVL.

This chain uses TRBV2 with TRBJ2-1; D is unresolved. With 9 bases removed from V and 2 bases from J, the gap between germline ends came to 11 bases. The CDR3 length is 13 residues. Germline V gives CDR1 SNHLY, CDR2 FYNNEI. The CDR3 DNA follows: TGTGCCAGTATAATGGTCCCCTACAATGAGCAGTTCTTC. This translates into CASIMVPYNEQFF.

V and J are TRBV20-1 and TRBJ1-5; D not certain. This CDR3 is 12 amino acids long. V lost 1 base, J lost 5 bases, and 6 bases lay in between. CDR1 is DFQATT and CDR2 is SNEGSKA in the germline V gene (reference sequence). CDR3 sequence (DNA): TGCAGTGCTAGAGTCGCCGATCAGCCCCAGCATTTT. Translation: CSARVADQPQHF.

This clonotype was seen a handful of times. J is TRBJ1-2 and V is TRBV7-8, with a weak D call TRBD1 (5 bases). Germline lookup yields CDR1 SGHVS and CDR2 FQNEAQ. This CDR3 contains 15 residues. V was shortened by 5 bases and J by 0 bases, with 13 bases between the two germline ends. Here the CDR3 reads CASSPIRGANYGYTF. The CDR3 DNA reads TGTGCCAGCAGCCCAATTCGGGGGGCTAACTATGGCTACACCTTC.

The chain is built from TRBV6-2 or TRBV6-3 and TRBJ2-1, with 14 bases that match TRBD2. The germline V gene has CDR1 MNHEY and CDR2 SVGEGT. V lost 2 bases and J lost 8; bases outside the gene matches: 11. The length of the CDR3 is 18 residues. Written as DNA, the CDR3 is TGTGCCAGCAGTTACCTGCAGTCGACTAGCGGGAGGGCCTATGAGCAGTTCTTC. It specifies CASSYLQSTSGRAYEQFF.

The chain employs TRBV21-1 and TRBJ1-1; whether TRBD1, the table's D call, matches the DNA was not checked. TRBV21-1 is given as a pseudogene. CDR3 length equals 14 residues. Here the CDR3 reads CASSKEGSEAEAFF. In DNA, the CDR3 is TGTGCCAGCAGCAAAGAGGGGAGTGAGGCTGAAGCTTTCTTT.

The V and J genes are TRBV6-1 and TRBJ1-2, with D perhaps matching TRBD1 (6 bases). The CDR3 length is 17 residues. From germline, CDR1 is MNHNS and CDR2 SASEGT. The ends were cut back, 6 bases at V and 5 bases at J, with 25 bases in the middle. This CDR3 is CASSSRGTPLLNYGYTF. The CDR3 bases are TGTGCCAGCAGCTCTCGGGGGACACCACTGTTAAATTATGGCTACACCTTC.

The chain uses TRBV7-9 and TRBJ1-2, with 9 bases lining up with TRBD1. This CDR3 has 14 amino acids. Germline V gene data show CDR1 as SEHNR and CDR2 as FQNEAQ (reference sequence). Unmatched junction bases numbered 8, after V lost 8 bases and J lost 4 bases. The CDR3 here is CASDETGGAYGYTF. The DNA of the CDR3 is TGTGCCAGCGACGAAACAGGGGGCGCCTATGGCTACACCTTC.

This chain's CDR3 is CASSAGTSRLNEQFF. DNA of the CDR3: TGTGCCAGCAGCGCCGGGACTAGCCGTCTCAATGAGCAGTTCTTC. The rearrangement uses TRBV7-2 and TRBJ2-1; 9 bases align to TRBD2. With V trimmed by 5 bases and J by 6 bases, 8 bases remained unmatched. The CDR3 has 15 residues. The germline CDR1 and CDR2 sequences are SGHTA and FQGNSA.

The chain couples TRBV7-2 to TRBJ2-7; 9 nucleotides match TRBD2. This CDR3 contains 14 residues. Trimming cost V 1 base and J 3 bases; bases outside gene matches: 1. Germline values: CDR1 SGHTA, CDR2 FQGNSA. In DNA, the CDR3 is TGTGCCAGCAGCTTAGTTAGCGGGGGCTACGAGCAGTACTTC. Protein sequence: CASSLVSGGYEQYF.

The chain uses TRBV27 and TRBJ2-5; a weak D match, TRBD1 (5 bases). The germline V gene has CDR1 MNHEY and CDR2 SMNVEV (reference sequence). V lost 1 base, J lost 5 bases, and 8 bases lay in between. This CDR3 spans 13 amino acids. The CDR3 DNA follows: TGTGCCAGCAGTTTATGGGGCGCTGAGACCCAGTACTTC. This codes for CASSLWGAETQYF.

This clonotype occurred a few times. This CDR3 reads CASSYSPVYEQYF. In nucleotides, the CDR3 is TGTGCCAGCAGTTACTCTCCCGTCTACGAGCAGTACTTC. The genes are TRBV6-5 and TRBJ2-7; no firm D call. V lost 0 bases to trimming and J lost 3 bases, with 6 bases between them. The CDR3 sequence is 13 residues long. Per germline, CDR1 MNHEY and CDR2 SVGAGI.